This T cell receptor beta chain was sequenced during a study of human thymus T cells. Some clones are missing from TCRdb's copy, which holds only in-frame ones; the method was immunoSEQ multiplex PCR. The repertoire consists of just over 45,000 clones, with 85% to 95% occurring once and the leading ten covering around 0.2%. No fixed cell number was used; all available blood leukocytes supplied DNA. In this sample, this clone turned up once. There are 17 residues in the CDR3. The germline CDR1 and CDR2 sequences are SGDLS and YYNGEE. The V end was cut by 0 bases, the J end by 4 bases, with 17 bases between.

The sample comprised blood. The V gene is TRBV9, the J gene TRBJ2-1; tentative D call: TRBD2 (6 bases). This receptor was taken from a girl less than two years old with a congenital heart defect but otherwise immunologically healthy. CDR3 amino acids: CASSVGRGGAAYNEQFF. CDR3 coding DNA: TGTGCCAGCAGCGTAGGAAGAGGCGGGGCAGCATACAATGAGCAGTTCTTC.